This paragraph covers one TCR beta chain sequence. Its antigen remains unidentified. No base qualities exist here, and no much larger clone lies one base off it. Library creation used PCR. TCRdb lists the instrument as Illumina HiSeq 2500. To reduce PCR and sequencing biases, unique molecular identifiers were built into the TCR beta cDNA libraries. Roughly 500,000 cDNA molecules were obtained for every 1 to 10 million input T cells, so each molecule roughly corresponded to one T cell. The patient libraries were prepared and sequenced using the same protocol as the earlier healthy control dataset. Within a given batch, samples were prepared together, multiplexed and sequenced on the same HiSeq lane. Turning to the authors' computational methods: MIGEC was used to process the raw barcoded reads, and molecular identifier groups with only a single read were discarded before consensus assembly and CDR3 extraction. VDJtools was used for post-analysis of the clonotype tables, with diversity normalized by down-sampling every dataset to the smallest sample size. In repertoire overlap clustering, CDR3 amino acid sequences, but not nucleotide sequences, were matched to correct batch-related cross-sample contamination. TCRdb reprocessing: public reads trimmed at Q25 with fastp, clones called with MiXCR, in-frame beta chains kept. Each CDR3 protein gets just one entry, which takes the most common genes and DNA from the rows behind it. TCRdb's processing, not the authors' own work, is the source of the V and J calls. For this sample the table gives 650,000 to 850,000 distinct CDR3 sequences, of which around 45% were detected only once. The ten top clones hold 4.9% of the sample.

To demonstrate the VDJtools post-analysis software, TCR beta repertoires were profiled from the peripheral blood of roughly 12 young patients with multiple sclerosis. The multiple sclerosis patients were children and adolescents between roughly 6 and 16 years of age. The source of the sample is a study of post-analysis software for immune sequencing data (dated by TCRdb to about 2015). Context from the whole study: Disease courses on record covered relapsing-remitting, secondary progressive and progressive-relapsing multiple sclerosis, though some patients had no subtype annotation. The patient repertoires were compared against roughly 12 previously published healthy control repertoires obtained from donors aged about 6 to 28 years. A subset of samples was prepared in parallel using single-end sample barcoding, then pooled and co-amplified after Illumina adapter ligation.

Looking up the germline V gene (reference sequence) yields CDR1 LNHNV and CDR2 YYDKDF. V is shortened by 0 bases, J by 3 bases, and the region joining them spans 9 bases. Reading from cysteine to phenylalanine, the CDR3 counts 14 amino acids. Only CDR3 DNA remains: 42 bases, in frame from the first base. General conclusions and limits of the study: Significantly higher frequencies in patients than in controls were found for roughly 5 TRBV segments, including TRBV5-6, TRBV5-1 and TRBV20-1. The multiple sclerosis patient group was slightly younger than the control group. Strong co-clustering of samples prepared in the same batch was shown by direct clustering with F measure, prompting a batch-effect correction. Multiple sclerosis patients had significantly lower normalized Chao1 diversity than controls, a result that suggests substantial peripheral T-cell clonal expansion.

The origin of this receptor is a girl between 5 and 17 years old with multiple sclerosis. The chain couples TRBV15 to TRBJ2-7, with a tentative D gene TRBD2 over 5 matching bases. Input material: blood. Here is the DNA: TGTGCCACCAGCAGAGAAACTAGGGTCTACGAGCAGTACTTC. Translated, this is CATSRETRVYEQYF.